This T cell receptor (beta chain) was profiled in a study of cytomegalovirus exposure and HLA in healthy donors. A remark on this clone: Its specificity is not known.

Primers: 60 Vbeta forward and 13 Jbeta reverse. Assay: immunoSEQ multiplex PCR; the TCRdb copy retains only in-frame clones and omits some. The table shows 150,000 to 200,000 clones, with 60% to 80% occurring only once. Healthy bone marrow donors made up the donors. This CDR3 has 13 amino acids. V lost 2 bases and J lost 7, with 14 bases in between. Germline V lookup: CDR1 SQVTM, CDR2 ANQGSEA. Study observations and caveats: Later work showed greater clonal expansion in HLA-associated TCR beta chains than in equally common others. Analysis was carried out at a later point, and it linked a missense DCLRE1C variant to TCR beta V- and J-gene trimming.

The chain recombines TRBV29-1 with TRBJ1-2; D call uncertain. This TCR was sampled from a woman between 45 and 65 years old in good health and CMV-seropositive. The sample taken for sequencing was PBMCs. CDR3 DNA: TGCAGCGTTGAACGAGGGAGTGGGATTGGCTACACCTTC. It codes for CSVERGSGIGYTF.